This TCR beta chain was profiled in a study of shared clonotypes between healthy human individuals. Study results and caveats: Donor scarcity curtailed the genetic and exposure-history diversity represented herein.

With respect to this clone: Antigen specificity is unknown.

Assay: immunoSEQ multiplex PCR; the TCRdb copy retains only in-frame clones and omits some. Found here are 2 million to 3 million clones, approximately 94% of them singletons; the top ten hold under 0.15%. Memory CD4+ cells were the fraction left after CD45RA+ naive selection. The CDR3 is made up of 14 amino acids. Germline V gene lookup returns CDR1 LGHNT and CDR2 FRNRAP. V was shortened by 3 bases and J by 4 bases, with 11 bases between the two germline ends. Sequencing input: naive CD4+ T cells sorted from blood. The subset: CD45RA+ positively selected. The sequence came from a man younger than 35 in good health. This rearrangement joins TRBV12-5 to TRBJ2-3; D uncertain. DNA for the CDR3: TGTGCTAGTGGTTTTATGGGTGAGGCAGATACGCAGTATTTT. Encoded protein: CASGFMGEADTQYF. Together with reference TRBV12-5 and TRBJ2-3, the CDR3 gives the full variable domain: DARVTQTPRHKVTEMGQEVTMRCQPILGHNTVFWYRQTMMQGLELLAYFRNRAPLDDSGMPKDRFSAEMPDATLATLKIQPSEPRDSAVYFCASGFMGEADTQYFGPGTRLTVL.